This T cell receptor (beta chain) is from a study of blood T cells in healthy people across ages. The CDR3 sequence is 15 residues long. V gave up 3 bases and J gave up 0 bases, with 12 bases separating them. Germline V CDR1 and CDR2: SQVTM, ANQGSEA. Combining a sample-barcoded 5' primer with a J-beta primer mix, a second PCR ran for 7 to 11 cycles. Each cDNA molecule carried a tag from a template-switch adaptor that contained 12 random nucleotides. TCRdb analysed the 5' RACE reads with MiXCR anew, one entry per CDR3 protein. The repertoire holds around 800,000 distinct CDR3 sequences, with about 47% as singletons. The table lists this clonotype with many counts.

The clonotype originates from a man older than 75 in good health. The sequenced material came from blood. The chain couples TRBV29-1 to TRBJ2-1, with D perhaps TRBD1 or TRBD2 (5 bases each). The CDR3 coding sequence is TGCAGCGTTGAGGGGACGCCAAGCTCCTACAATGAGCAGTTCTTC. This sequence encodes CSVEGTPSSYNEQFF.